This T cell receptor (beta chain) was sequenced in a study of blood T cells in healthy people across ages. Study observations and caveats: The long-lived group displayed more naive CD4+ cells, plus higher diversity, than the aged donors did.

Each donor gave 9 to 10 milliliters of peripheral blood. Points on this clonotype: As yet, its antigen is unknown.

Trimming took off 0 bases at V and 9 bases at J, with 18 bases between the two ends. CDR3 length: 16 residues. Per the germline V gene, CDR1 is MGHRA and CDR2 is YSYEKL. A second PCR, run for about 6 to 11 cycles, used a sample-barcoded 5' primer plus a J-beta primer mix. TCRdb recomputed calls from the 5' RACE reads with MiXCR, one row per CDR3 protein. In the table there are about 640,000 distinct CDR3 sequences, around three fifths of which are singletons. The chain combines TRBV4-1 with TRBJ1-5, with D possibly matching TRBD1 (5 bases). Sequenced: blood. The clonotype originates from a man between 60 and 70 years old in good health. CDR3 DNA sequence: TGCGCCAGCAGCCAAGATGTTCCAGGGACGGTTCGGCCCCAGCATTTT. Its translation is CASSQDVPGTVRPQHF.